Below, 10 T cell receptor beta chains from the same sample are listed, as sequenced in a study of T cell responses to AZD1222 COVID-19 vaccine. Clones were read by immunoSEQ multiplex PCR, and TCRdb kept only the in-frame ones, dropping some. The sample records about 150,000 clones, approximately 90% being singletons. The material sequenced was peripheral blood, taken on day 0 of AZD1222 vaccination. The source of these receptors is an adult in good health.

The table lists this clone with a count of one. The V and J genes are TRBV7-5 and TRBJ2-7. TRBV7-5 represents a pseudogene. The CDR3 sequence is 14 residues long. The CDR3 is CARSLERAGEEQYF. Here the CDR3 DNA reads TGTGCCAGAAGCTTAGAGCGGGCAGGGGAAGAGCAGTACTTC.

The J gene is TRBJ1-1, the V gene TRBV6-5, with 7 bases identical to TRBD1. J lost 5 bases, V lost 6 bases, and 9 bases had no gene match. CDR1 MNHEY and CDR2 SVGAGI come from the germline V gene. This CDR3 region has 14 residues. DNA of the CDR3: TGTGCCAGCAGATTTGACAGGGTAGGGACTGAAGCTTTCTTT. Encoded protein: CASRFDRVGTEAFF.

The V and J genes are TRBV6-5 and TRBJ2-3; D ambiguous. Germline values: CDR1 MNHEY, CDR2 SVGAGI. The CDR3 is made up of 13 amino acids. V was pared by 6 bases and J by 0 bases, with 7 bases between. The DNA of the CDR3 is TGTGCCAGCAGCCATCTTAGCACAGATACGCAGTATTTT. This sequence encodes CASSHLSTDTQYF.

This clone was picked up a small number of times. The chain couples TRBV6-2 or TRBV6-3 to TRBJ2-1; TRBD2 is a possible D gene (6 bases). V was trimmed by 0 bases and J by 9 bases, leaving 18 bases between them. The CDR3 totals 16 residues. CDR1 and CDR2 (germline): MNHEY, SVGEGT. The chain's CDR3 is CASSYSGIAGRSEQFF. The DNA of the CDR3 is TGTGCCAGCAGTTACTCCGGGATCGCGGGAAGGAGTGAGCAGTTCTTC.

This rearrangement joins TRBV28 to TRBJ1-2; unclear D gene. The CDR3 is 15 amino acids. Trimming stripped 3 bases from V and 7 bases from J, with 18 bases between. Germline values: CDR1 MDHEN, CDR2 SYDVKM. This CDR3 reads CASSFPSQWGAGYTF. Here the CDR3 DNA reads TGTGCCAGCAGTTTTCCTTCCCAGTGGGGAGCTGGCTACACCTTC.

This rearrangement joins TRBV19 to TRBJ2-7; 8 bases align to TRBD2. Germline V gene lookup returns CDR1 LNHDA and CDR2 SQIVND (reference sequence). V was clipped by 6 bases and J by 3 bases; unmatched bases: 7. The CDR3 spans 14 residues. DNA of the CDR3: TGTGCCAGTAGGAAAGTAGCGGGAAGCTACGAGCAGTACTTC. As protein: CASRKVAGSYEQYF. The entire variable domain, with the rest obtained from reference TRBV19 and TRBJ2-7, is as follows: DGGITQSPKYLFRKEGQNVTLSCEQNLNHDAMYWYRQDPGQGLRLIYYSQIVNDFQKGDIAEGYSVSREKKESFPLTVTSAQKNPTAFYLCASRKVAGSYEQYFGPGTRLTVT.

The J gene is TRBJ2-7, the V gene TRBV18; the D is unclear. The CDR3 runs to 14 residues. From germline, CDR1 is KGHSH and CDR2 LQKENI. V was shortened by 1 base and J by 5 bases, with 12 bases between the two germline ends. Written as DNA, the CDR3 is TGTGCCAGCTCACCACTGGATAGGGCCCACGAGCAGTACTTC. This sequence encodes CASSPLDRAHEQYF.

The rearrangement joins TRBV6-2 or TRBV6-3 to TRBJ1-6, with 7 bases matching TRBD1. The CDR3 runs to 15 residues. After removal of 0 bases from V and 7 bases from J, the junction contained 3 bases not matched to a gene. Germline assignment: CDR1 MNHEY and CDR2 SVGEGT. CDR3 nucleotides: TGTGCCAGCAGTTACTCGTGGGACAGAAATTCACCCCTCCACTTT. Translated: CASSYSWDRNSPLHF.

The rearrangement joins TRBV5-4 to TRBJ2-4; a weak D match, TRBD1 (5 bases). The CDR3 contains 16 residues. Germline V CDR1 and CDR2: SGHNT, YYREEE (reference sequence). The V end lost 4 bases, the J end lost 4 bases, and 18 bases lay between the germline ends. The CDR3 nucleotides read TGTGCCAGCAGCCCATCCGGTGGGGCTGGAAAAAACATTCAGTACTTC. Its translation is CASSPSGGAGKNIQYF.

The V call is TRBV9, the J call TRBJ2-7; TRBD1 aligns across 7 bases. Germline V CDR1 and CDR2: SGDLS, YYNGEE. CDR3 length: 13 amino acids. J lost 3 bases, V lost 3 bases, and 3 bases had no gene match. CDR3 bases: TGTGCCAGCAGCGCCGGGGACAGCTACGAGCAGTACTTC. This translates into CASSAGDSYEQYF.